Sequencing of this TCR beta chain was carried out in a study of cytomegalovirus exposure and HLA in healthy donors (dated 2017 in TCRdb). At the level of the whole study: According to an earlier analysis of a few hundred of the donors, roughly 180 million T cells yielded over 90 million unique TCR beta sequences and approximately 280 Gb of sequence data. Across around 400 genotyped donors of the cohort, an average of approximately 240,000 unique TCR beta nucleotide sequences per donor were sequenced, and approximately 17% of those sequences were non-productive. Rather than drawing on any new phenotypic data, the later analysis identified candidate immune exposures from TCR beta sequences and the way those sequences occurred across donors. Donor age, sex, ethnicity and CMV serostatus were compiled alongside the repertoire data. A later genetic analysis took genome-wide SNP genotypes for 398 of the 666 donors and used that subset as a discovery cohort. The aim of the study was to test whether cataloging public T cell receptors could identify signatures of past pathogen exposure. HLA typing included class I and class II loci at four-digit resolution. To predict cytomegalovirus infection status, the study brought together high-throughput TCR immunosequencing, statistical association of individual TCRs with disease status, and machine learning. Typing coverage varied by locus: roughly 629-630 donors for A, B, C, DRB1 and DQB1; approximately 560 for DQA1; around 570 for DPA1; roughly 470 for DPB1. Of the roughly 420 genotyped donors, roughly 76% were placed in the genetic ancestry cluster associated with self-reported Caucasian donors. All discovery cohort repertoires had been generated on a single sequencing platform. In addition to the first cohort of roughly 700 subjects, a separate validation cohort of 120 different subjects was used. An earlier analysis of some 500 of the donors used high-throughput TCR beta sequencing to judge whether each TCR beta V gene segment behaved as functional or pseudogenic. The study profiled the T cell repertoires of under 700 subjects by immunosequencing and related them to cytomegalovirus serostatus. An early release that covered 500 to 800 HLA-typed donors contained about 300 gigabases of sequencing data and some 87 million unique TCR sequences. To study patterns of TCR occurrence, a later analysis re-analyzed previously published TCR beta repertoires from 550 to 800 donors and added high-resolution HLA genotyping. Roughly five DR-DQ haplotypes were treated as single units for association and clustering because of strong linkage in the cohort.

Libraries were made using the immunoSEQ multiplex PCR assay. A mixture of 60 forward primers for TCR Vbeta segments and 13 reverse primers for TCR Jbeta segments was used in the multiplex PCR. A multiplex PCR assay on genomic DNA amplified the CDR3 region of rearranged TCR beta genes. Amplified TCR beta libraries were sequenced as 87-base-pair reads on the Illumina HiSeq System. For the original study's pipeline: A later analysis tallied around 82 million unique TCR beta chains across the 700 or so repertoires, and about 12 million of those chains were shared by two or more donors. Raw reads were error-corrected and collapsed into unique sequences by a nearest-neighbor algorithm in which closely related sequences were merged to remove PCR and sequencing errors. Alignment of CDR3 sequences to IMGT reference sequences was used to assign V, D and J gene segments. For a sequence to be retained, at least a six-nucleotide match to both a V gene segment and a J gene segment was required. A rearrangement counted as productive if the CDR3 had no stop codons and remained in frame with V and J, and every other rearrangement counted as non-productive. Following IMGT convention, CDR3 was defined as the stretch from the second conserved V-encoded cysteine up to the conserved J-encoded phenylalanine. Sequences without an unambiguous match to a single V gene segment were excluded from the earlier analysis of 450 to 750 of the donors. An earlier analysis of over 450 of the donors classified V segments as functional when productive rearrangements were above 56.7% and as segregating when the standard deviation between donors was above 5%. A statistical classification framework was built for diagnosing cytomegalovirus status from the catalog of TCR beta chain sequences. In a later analysis, V and J genes were assigned by comparing TCR nucleotide sequences against IMGT/GENE-DB human TR gene sequences. The TCRdist pipeline was used in a later analysis to assign CDR3 sequences and most-parsimonious VDJ recombination scenarios. In a later analysis, each TCR beta chain was defined by its CDR3 amino acid sequence together with its V-gene family, and reads lacking a unique V-gene family were excluded. In a later analysis, 450 to 600 highly shared, low-generation-probability nucleotide sequences were removed to address suspected cross-contamination and a sequencing artifact. In a later analysis, a clonal expansion index for each public chain was calculated from normalized within-repertoire ranks of inferred template counts. Generation probabilities in a later analysis came from a VDJ recombination model fitted to out-of-frame rearrangements, and those results were checked against IGoR. In a later analysis, hypergeometric tests were used to score TCR-TCR, TCR-HLA and TCR-CMV co-occurrence, with a repertoire-size bias correction applied to TCR pairs. To estimate false discovery rates, a later analysis permuted the HLA or CMV assignments 20 times. In a later analysis, co-occurring TCRs were grouped using DBSCAN, with TCRdist sequence similarity added in when clustering inside HLA-allele-positive subsets. Co-occurrence clustering excluded repertoires with fewer than 30,000 or more than 120,000 public chains, plus five with anomalous nucleotide sharing. Here the immuneACCESS table is served through TCRdb, limited to in-frame sequences with V and J called. Missing clones are a known gap in these copies; in checked studies unresolved V genes cover under half, and the rest lacks a known reason. V and J calls and clone size are given by that table; D and trimming were obtained from the DNA. The sample records approximately 150,000 clones, roughly 76% of which are singletons. Around 2% of the sample is taken by the ten largest.

The paper as a whole reports these results and caveats: Most CMV-associated TCR beta chains appeared to be HLA-restricted in a later analysis, and the HLA associations seemed to be driven largely by CMV exposure. In a later genetic analysis, a missense DCLRE1C variant was associated with V-gene and J-gene trimming of TCR beta chains, and the association was replicated in an independent cohort. Linkage disequilibrium might explain the correlated functional status among segregating V segments, but an unknown experimental factor could not be excluded. Because counts were too low, some 17 rarely observed V segments, including chromosome 9 orphons, were excluded from the earlier analysis of a few hundred of the donors. Immune exposure information for the cohort was limited to CMV serostatus. In vitro tests confirmed that a few of the cytomegalovirus-associated TCR beta chains recognize cytomegalovirus antigens. In the study, roughly 160 TCR beta chains were listed as associated with cytomegalovirus. In both the original and validation cohorts, the classifier was reported to diagnose cytomegalovirus status with high specificity and sensitivity. The cohort was sequenced for TCR beta chains only, and without alpha or paired-chain data the features that could be detected were limited. A group of highly shared sequence variants was considered likely to be a technical artifact of the sequencing pipeline. According to the authors, the approach could potentially be generalized to other disease states and immunological phenotypes. In a later analysis, HLA-associated TCR beta chains were found to be more clonally expanded and to have lower generation probabilities than equally common non-associated chains. Broadly in line with IMGT annotations, most TCR beta V segments showed up in productive rearrangements about 90% or about 30% of the time in an earlier analysis of some 590 of the donors. A later genetic analysis reported fewer N-insertions in productive TCRs among donors in an Asian-associated ancestry cluster than the approximately 700-donor mean. The presence/absence analyses assumed that sequencing depth was roughly uniform across donors, and that assumption may not be true. Across donors, most TCR sequences were observed very rarely, whereas some public TCRs were present in many individuals. A later analysis reported that several top co-occurrence clusters appeared linked to parvovirus B19, influenza, CMV and Epstein-Barr virus. HLA typing was unavailable for some donors at each locus, so association tests used only the typed subset. Strong co-occurrence of HLA alleles, especially DR and DQ, made assigning TCR associations to individual alleles difficult. In a later analysis, TCR association rates were found to vary across HLA loci, with the most associated TCRs seen for DRB1 alleles and the fewest for HLA-C alleles. In a later analysis, 16,951 TCR beta sequences were associated with specific HLA alleles at a false discovery rate of 0.05. Because the 87-base-pair reads could not distinguish some IMGT-functional V segments, including TRBV6-2 and TRBV6-3, those segments were excluded. A further reported finding was that TCR beta sequences accurately predicted the HLA-A and HLA-B alleles for most subjects in the first cohort.

Trimming removed 3 bases from V and 0 bases from J, leaving 4 bases between the germline ends. Including the terminal cysteine and phenylalanine, the CDR3 comprises 14 residues. CDR3 DNA only is kept here, 42 bases in frame from base 1. From the germline V gene, CDR1 is SGHRS and CDR2 is YFSETQ. This clone was recorded a few times. Its cognate antigen has yet to be identified. Base qualities are missing; no much larger clone stands one base away. In total, roughly 710 healthy bone marrow donors made up the cohort. At the time of sampling, every cohort member was nominally healthy, though immune exposures that went unrecorded were likely present. CMV serostatus was recorded as positive for 289 and negative for about 50% of the roughly 670 cohort members, whereas no CMV serostatus was recorded for the donor in question. Each donor provided a peripheral blood sample, and peripheral blood mononuclear cells were used for TCR beta sequencing. Genomic DNA was extracted from the blood cell samples with the Qiagen DNeasy Blood Extraction Kit.

The TCR originated in a human donor in good health. This receptor chain uses TRBV5-1 and TRBJ1-6; too little of a D gene remains to name it. The sequencing sample was made of PBMCs. The encoded CDR3 is CASSSGSYNSPLHF. The DNA is as follows: TGCGCCAGCAGCTCAGGCTCCTATAATTCACCCCTCCACTTT.